This T cell receptor beta chain was profiled in a study of T cells in Graves' hyperthyroidism and ophthalmopathy. Patients with uncontrolled infections, other autoimmune diseases, pregnancy or lactation were excluded. This clonotype was detected ten times or more. RNA transcripts provided the source from which TCR beta CDR3 regions were amplified. A first-round RT-PCR of the TCR CDR3 used the HTBI primer set. TCRdb passed the multiplex PCR reads through MiXCR, listing each CDR3 protein once. The sample lists roughly 330,000 distinct CDR3 sequences; 16% were seen once. This receptor was identified in a man aged 30-40 years with Graves' hyperthyroidism. The sequenced sample was blood.

As DNA, the CDR3 is TGCAGTGCTAGAGTGATCGGGGCAGGAGCAATGGCCCAGTACTTC. Its protein is CSARVIGAGAMAQYF. The chain combines TRBV20-1 with TRBJ2-5; the D call may be TRBD1 or TRBD2 (5 bases each). The CDR3 has 15 amino acids. With 1 base removed from V and 9 bases from J, the gap between germline ends came to 21 bases. Per the germline V gene, CDR1 is DFQATT and CDR2 is SNEGSKA (reference sequence).